This T cell receptor (beta chain) was sequenced in a study of cytomegalovirus exposure and HLA in healthy donors. The overall study: A later analysis reported the 100 to 150 validation repertoires used the same platform as the approximately 700 first-cohort repertoires. Overall study results and limits: Some TCR beta chains (roughly 160 of them) were listed as cytomegalovirus-associated. Published work reported that the classifier diagnosed cytomegalovirus status with high specificity and sensitivity.

Donors came from a validation cohort of approximately 110 subjects, distinct from the first 666-subject cohort. V was trimmed by 0 bases and J by 6 bases, leaving 26 bases between them. The CDR3 extends over 19 amino acids. Germline CDR1 reads SGHRS; CDR2 reads YFSETQ. The protocol was immunoSEQ multiplex PCR, while the TCRdb copy is restricted to in-frame clones and leaves out a portion. The table shows about 110,000 clones, with 88% occurring only once. Comments on this clone: Its antigen is unidentified.

This sequence joins TRBV5-1 and TRBJ2-3; a possible D gene is TRBD2 (7 bases). Source material: PBMCs. The TCR comes from a woman aged 30 to 39 in good health and CMV-seropositive. This CDR3 is CASSLEGGTSFSRRDTQYF. In nucleotides, the CDR3 is TGCGCCAGCAGCTTGGAGGGAGGGACATCTTTCTCACGGAGGGATACGCAGTATTTT.